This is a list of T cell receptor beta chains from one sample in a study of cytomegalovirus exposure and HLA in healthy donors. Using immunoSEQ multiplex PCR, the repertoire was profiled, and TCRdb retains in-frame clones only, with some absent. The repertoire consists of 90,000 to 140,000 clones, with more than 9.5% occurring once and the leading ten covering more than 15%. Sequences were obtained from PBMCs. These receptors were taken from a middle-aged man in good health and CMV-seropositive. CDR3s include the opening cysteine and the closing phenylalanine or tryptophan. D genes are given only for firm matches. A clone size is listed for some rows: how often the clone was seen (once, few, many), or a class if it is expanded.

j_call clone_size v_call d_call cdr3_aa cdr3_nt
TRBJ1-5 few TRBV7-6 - CASSLRGGGNQPQHF TGTGCCAGCAGCTTACGGGGTGGGGGCAATCAGCCCCAGCATTTT
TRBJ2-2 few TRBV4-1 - CASSKGSGYTGELFF TGCGCCAGCAGCAAAGGGTCGGGGTACACCGGGGAGCTGTTTTTT
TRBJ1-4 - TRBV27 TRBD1 CASRSTGTGILNEKLFF TGTGCCAGCAGGTCAACCGGGACAGGGATCTTAAATGAAAAACTGTTTTTT
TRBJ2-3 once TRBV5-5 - CASSLGGHLGTDTQYF TGTGCCAGCAGCTTGGGAGGCCACCTGGGCACAGATACGCAGTATTTT
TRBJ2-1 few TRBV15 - CATSRDMRWEQFF TGTGCCACCAGCAGAGATATGAGGTGGGAGCAGTTCTTC
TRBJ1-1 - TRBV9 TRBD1 CASSLGQGAGAIFF TGTGCCAGCAGCTTGGGACAGGGGGCCGGTGCCATCTTCTTT
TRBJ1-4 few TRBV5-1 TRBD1 CASSLAGGRSEKLFF TGCGCCAGCAGCTTGGCAGGGGGCCGGAGTGAAAAACTGTTTTTT
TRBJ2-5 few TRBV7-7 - CASSLGPQGIQETQYF TGTGCTAGCAGCTTAGGACCACAGGGCATCCAAGAGACCCAGTACTTC
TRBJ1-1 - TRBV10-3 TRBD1 CAISEDRDSTEAFF TGTGCCATCAGTGAGGACAGGGATAGCACTGAAGCTTTCTTT
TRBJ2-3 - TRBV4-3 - CASSFRPFGASPQDTQYF TGCGCCAGCAGCTTTCGCCCCTTTGGAGCGTCCCCTCAGGATACGCAGTATTTT
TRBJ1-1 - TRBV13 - CASSPERRQGSLYTEAFF TGTGCCAGCAGCCCCGAGCGAAGGCAGGGCTCATTATACACTGAAGCTTTCTTT
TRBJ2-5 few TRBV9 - CASSVAGQETQYF TGTGCCAGCAGCGTGGCAGGACAAGAGACCCAGTACTTC
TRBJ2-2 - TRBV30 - CAWIRDTYTGELFF TGTGCCTGGATCCGGGACACTTACACCGGGGAGCTGTTTTTT
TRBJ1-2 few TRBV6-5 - CASSYSLGGYGYTF TGTGCCAGCAGTTACTCCCTGGGAGGCTATGGCTACACCTTC
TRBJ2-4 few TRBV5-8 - CASSPNSWDIQYF TGTGCCAGCAGCCCGAACAGTTGGGACATTCAGTACTTC
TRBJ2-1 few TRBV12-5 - CASGAGFYNEQFF TGTGCTAGTGGTGCGGGGTTCTACAATGAGCAGTTCTTC
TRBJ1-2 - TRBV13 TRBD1 CASSSGGGHYGYTF TGTGCCAGCAGCTCAGGGGGGGGACACTATGGCTACACCTTC
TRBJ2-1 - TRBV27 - CASSLGLYLRNVNEQFF TGTGCCAGCAGTTTGGGGCTTTACCTCCGGAACGTCAATGAGCAGTTCTTC
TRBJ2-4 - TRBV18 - CASSPEDNIQYF TGTGCCAGCTCACCTGAGGATAACATTCAGTACTTC
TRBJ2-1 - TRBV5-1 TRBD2 CASSLAGGRAGEEQFF TGCGCCAGCAGCTTGGCAGGCGGGAGGGCCGGAGAAGAGCAGTTCTTC
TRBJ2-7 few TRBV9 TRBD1 CASSIGTGGSREQYF TGTGCCAGCAGCATCGGGACAGGCGGATCTCGCGAGCAGTACTTC
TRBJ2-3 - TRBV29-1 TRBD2 CSAAGTSGRTDTQYF TGCAGCGCAGCCGGGACTAGCGGGAGAACAGATACGCAGTATTTT
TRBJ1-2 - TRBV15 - CATSLGDNGYTF TGTGCCACCTCATTAGGGGACAATGGCTACACCTTC
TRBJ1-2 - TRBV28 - CASSKGQGRDGYTF TGTGCCAGCTCCAAGGGCCAGGGCCGGGATGGCTACACCTTC
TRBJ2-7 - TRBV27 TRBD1 CASSLGRGHYEQYF TGTGCCAGCAGTTTAGGCAGGGGGCACTACGAGCAGTACTTC
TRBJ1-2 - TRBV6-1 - CASSAHRQTSNYGYTF TGTGCCAGCAGTGCCCACCGGCAGACTTCTAACTATGGCTACACCTTC
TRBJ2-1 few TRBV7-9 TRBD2 CASSLGSGRGDEQFF TGTGCCAGCAGCTTAGGTAGCGGGAGAGGGGATGAGCAGTTCTTC
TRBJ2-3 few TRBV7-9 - CASPGLDSSTDTQYF TGTGCCAGTCCTGGGTTGGACAGCAGCACAGATACGCAGTATTTT
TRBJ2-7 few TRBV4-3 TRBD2 CASSQDMGPLTSGSYEQYF TGCGCCAGCAGCCAAGATATGGGCCCGTTGACTAGCGGGAGCTACGAGCAGTACTTC